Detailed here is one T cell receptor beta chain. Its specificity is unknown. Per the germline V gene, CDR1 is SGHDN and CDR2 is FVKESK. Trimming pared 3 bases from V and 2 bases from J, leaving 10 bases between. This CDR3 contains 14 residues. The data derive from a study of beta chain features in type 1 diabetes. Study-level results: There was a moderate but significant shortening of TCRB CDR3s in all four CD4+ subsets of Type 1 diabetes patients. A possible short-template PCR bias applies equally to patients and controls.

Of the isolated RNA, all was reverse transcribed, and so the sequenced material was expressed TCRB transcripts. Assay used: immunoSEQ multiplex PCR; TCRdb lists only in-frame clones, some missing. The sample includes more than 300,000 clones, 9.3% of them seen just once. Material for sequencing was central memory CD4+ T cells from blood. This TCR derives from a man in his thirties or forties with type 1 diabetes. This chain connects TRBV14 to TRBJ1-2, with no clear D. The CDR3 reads CASSHLGQNYGYTF. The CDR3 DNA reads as TGTGCCAGCAGCCATCTGGGCCAGAACTATGGCTACACCTTC.